The rows below give T cell receptor beta chains drawn from one sample of a study of blood T cell repertoires in COVID-19. Repertoires were generated with immunoSEQ multiplex PCR, while TCRdb's copy carries only in-frame clones and drops some. Of some 140,000 clones in the sample, about 86% were seen once. Sequenced sample: PBMCs or T cells enriched from blood (not recorded which). The origin of the receptors is a man in his forties or fifties with acute COVID-19. The CDR3 runs from the conserved cysteine through the conserved F or W. Each record gives: J gene, clone size, V gene, D gene, CDR3 DNA, CDR3 protein. A D gene is named only where the DNA matches it firmly. Some rows mark clone size as missing; the rest say once, few, many or name a class of expanded clone.

j_gene: TRBJ1-2
abundance: once
v_gene: TRBV28
d_gene: .
CDR3nt: TGTGCCAGCAGTTTTATCGGTTACTCCTATGGCTACACCTTC
CDR3aa: CASSFIGYSYGYTF

j_gene: TRBJ1-6
abundance: few
v_gene: TRBV3-1/TRBV3-2
d_gene: .
CDR3nt: TGTGCCAGCAGCCTGGGAGGGACGGGAGCTGCTTCACCCCTCCACTTT
CDR3aa: CASSLGGTGAASPLHF

j_gene: TRBJ2-1
abundance: .
v_gene: TRBV24-1
d_gene: TRBD2
CDR3nt: TGTGCCACCAGTGATTTGCGGGGTTGGACTAGCGGGAAAAATGAGCAGTTCTTC
CDR3aa: CATSDLRGWTSGKNEQFF

j_gene: TRBJ2-6
abundance: .
v_gene: TRBV7-9
d_gene: .
CDR3nt: TGTGCCAGCAGCGGCCGGGACACCGAGTCTGGGGCCAACGTCCTGACTTTC
CDR3aa: CASSGRDTESGANVLTF

j_gene: TRBJ2-7
abundance: .
v_gene: TRBV7-2
d_gene: TRBD1
CDR3nt: TGTGCCAGCAGCTCACGACAGGGTAGCTCCTACGAGCAGTACTTC
CDR3aa: CASSSRQGSSYEQYF

j_gene: TRBJ2-2
abundance: .
v_gene: TRBV2
d_gene: TRBD2
CDR3nt: TGTGCCAGCAGTGGGCTAGCGGGGGGAATGAGGGAGCTGTTTTTT
CDR3aa: CASSGLAGGMRELFF

j_gene: TRBJ2-1
abundance: .
v_gene: TRBV5-1
d_gene: TRBD2
CDR3nt: TGCGCCAGCAGCTCCGGACTAGCGGGAGGCAATGAGCAGTTCTTC
CDR3aa: CASSSGLAGGNEQFF

j_gene: TRBJ1-6
abundance: .
v_gene: TRBV7-9
d_gene: .
CDR3nt: TGTGCCAGCAGCTTAGAAAGGGGGACCTCCTATAATTCACCCCTCCACTTT
CDR3aa: CASSLERGTSYNSPLHF

j_gene: TRBJ2-1
abundance: .
v_gene: TRBV27
d_gene: .
CDR3nt: TGTGCCAGCAGTTTATCGGAATCGGGGAATGAGCAGTTCTTC
CDR3aa: CASSLSESGNEQFF

j_gene: TRBJ2-3
abundance: few
v_gene: TRBV7-9
d_gene: TRBD1
CDR3nt: TGTGCCAGCAGCCGGGACAGTAGCACAGATACGCAGTATTTT
CDR3aa: CASSRDSSTDTQYF

j_gene: TRBJ2-7
abundance: .
v_gene: TRBV5-1
d_gene: TRBD2
CDR3nt: TGCGCCAGCAGCTCCGATACTAGCGCGGCCTACGAGCAGTACTTC
CDR3aa: CASSSDTSAAYEQYF

j_gene: TRBJ2-1
abundance: .
v_gene: TRBV14
d_gene: TRBD2
CDR3nt: TGTGCCAGCAGCCTGGTGGCGGGAGGTTTTTACAATGAGCAGTTCTTC
CDR3aa: CASSLVAGGFYNEQFF

j_gene: TRBJ1-3
abundance: .
v_gene: TRBV19
d_gene: .
CDR3nt: TGTGCCAGTAGCCGGAACACCATATATTTT
CDR3aa: CASSRNTIYF

j_gene: TRBJ2-7
abundance: .
v_gene: TRBV19
d_gene: TRBD1
CDR3nt: TGTGCCAGTAGATCACAGGGGGGCGTCTCCTACGAGCAGTACTTC
CDR3aa: CASRSQGGVSYEQYF

j_gene: TRBJ2-7
abundance: many
v_gene: TRBV19
d_gene: TRBD1
CDR3nt: TGTGCCTCCTCCGGGACAGGTAAGGACGAGCAGTACTTC
CDR3aa: CASSGTGKDEQYF

j_gene: TRBJ2-1
abundance: .
v_gene: TRBV18
d_gene: .
CDR3nt: TGTGCCAGCTCACCAGGATGGAGCTCCTACAATGAGCAGTTCTTC
CDR3aa: CASSPGWSSYNEQFF

j_gene: TRBJ2-7
abundance: .
v_gene: TRBV11-2
d_gene: TRBD2
CDR3nt: TGTGCCAGCAGCTTTGGGACTAGCGGGTACGAGCAGTACTTC
CDR3aa: CASSFGTSGYEQYF

j_gene: TRBJ2-5
abundance: few
v_gene: TRBV3-1/TRBV3-2
d_gene: TRBD1
CDR3nt: TGTGCCAGCAGCCAGGGGACAGTGGGGATGGAGACCCAGTACTTC
CDR3aa: CASSQGTVGMETQYF

j_gene: TRBJ1-1
abundance: .
v_gene: TRBV7-9
d_gene: TRBD1
CDR3nt: TGTGCCAGCAGCCCCGGGGAAGGGGGCTTGAACACTGAAGCTTTCTTT
CDR3aa: CASSPGEGGLNTEAFF

j_gene: TRBJ1-4
abundance: .
v_gene: TRBV6-1
d_gene: .
CDR3nt: TGTGCCAGCAGTGGTTCCATGAACCGAGGGAATGAAAAACTGTTTTTT
CDR3aa: CASSGSMNRGNEKLFF

j_gene: TRBJ2-5
abundance: few
v_gene: TRBV20-1
d_gene: TRBD2
CDR3nt: TGCAGTGCTAGTGCGACTAGCGGGAGGCAGGAGACCCAGTACTTC
CDR3aa: CSASATSGRQETQYF

j_gene: TRBJ1-2
abundance: .
v_gene: TRBV25-1
d_gene: .
CDR3nt: TGTGCCAGCAGGGACATTAACTATGGCTACACCTTC
CDR3aa: CASRDINYGYTF

j_gene: TRBJ2-2
abundance: .
v_gene: TRBV3-1/TRBV3-2
d_gene: TRBD2
CDR3nt: TGTGCCAGCAGCCAATTAAGCGGGGGTAGCACCGGGGAGCTGTTTTTT
CDR3aa: CASSQLSGGSTGELFF

j_gene: TRBJ2-1
abundance: .
v_gene: TRBV5-1
d_gene: .
CDR3nt: TGCGCCAGCAGGGGGAGTTACAATGAGCAGTTCTTC
CDR3aa: CASRGSYNEQFF

j_gene: TRBJ2-3
abundance: .
v_gene: TRBV5-1
d_gene: .
CDR3nt: TGCGCCAGCAGCTTACTCCCTTTAGAGTCCGCAGATACGCAGTATTTT
CDR3aa: CASSLLPLESADTQYF

j_gene: TRBJ2-1
abundance: .
v_gene: TRBV11-2
d_gene: .
CDR3nt: TGTGCCAGCAGCACCCGAAGGGGGAGCGGGGATTACAATGAGCAGTTCTTC
CDR3aa: CASSTRRGSGDYNEQFF

j_gene: TRBJ2-3
abundance: .
v_gene: TRBV21-1
d_gene: .
CDR3nt: TGTGCCAGCAGCACCGGAGAGGGACACACAGATACGCAGTATTTT
CDR3aa: CASSTGEGHTDTQYF